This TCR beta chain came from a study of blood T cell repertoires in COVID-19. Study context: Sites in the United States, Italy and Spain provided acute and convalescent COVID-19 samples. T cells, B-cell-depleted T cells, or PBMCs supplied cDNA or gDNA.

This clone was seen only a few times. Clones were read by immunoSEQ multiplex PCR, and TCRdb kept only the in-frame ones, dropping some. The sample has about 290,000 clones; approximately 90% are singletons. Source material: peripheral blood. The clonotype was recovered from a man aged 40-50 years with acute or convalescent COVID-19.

The CDR3 DNA reads as TGTGCCAAAAGGACAGGCAGCTCCTACGAGCAGTACTTC. Protein product: CAKRTGSSYEQYF. The rearrangement uses TRBV2 and TRBJ2-7; TRBD1 aligns across 7 bases. J was trimmed by 0 bases and V by 10 bases; bases with no gene match: 6. This CDR3 is 13 amino acids long. Germline CDR1 and CDR2: SNHLY and FYNNEI.